The clone carrying this T cell receptor beta chain was seen repeatedly, ten times or more. This sample stems from a study of T-cell reconstitution after alpha-beta-depleted transplantation in children. For TCRbeta, the library was prepared with unique molecular identifiers. TCRdb analysed the PCR reads with MiXCR anew, one entry per CDR3 protein. In the table there are approximately 200,000 distinct CDR3 sequences, about 15% of which are singletons. The receptor's source is a human donor who donated a stem cell graft to a child with acute lymphoblastic leukemia. Here the sequenced sample was PBMCs from the stem cell graft donor, taken from the stem cell graft.

This CDR3 reads CASSLGWGSYNEQFF. In DNA form, the CDR3 reads TGCGCCAGCAGCTTGGGGTGGGGGTCCTACAATGAGCAGTTCTTC. The chain joins TRBV5-1 to TRBJ2-1; D may be TRBD1 or TRBD2 (5 bases each). The V and J ends lost 0 bases and 1 base respectively, with 8 bases between them. CDR3 length: 15 residues. CDR1 and CDR2 (germline): SGHRS, YFSETQ. Looking up the rest from reference TRBV5-1 and TRBJ2-1 gives the full variable domain: KAGVTQTPRYLIKTRGQQVTLSCSPISGHRSVSWYQQTPGQGLQFLFEYFSETQRNKGNFPGRFSGRQFSNSRSEMNVSTLELGDSALYLCASSLGWGSYNEQFFGPGTRLTVL.